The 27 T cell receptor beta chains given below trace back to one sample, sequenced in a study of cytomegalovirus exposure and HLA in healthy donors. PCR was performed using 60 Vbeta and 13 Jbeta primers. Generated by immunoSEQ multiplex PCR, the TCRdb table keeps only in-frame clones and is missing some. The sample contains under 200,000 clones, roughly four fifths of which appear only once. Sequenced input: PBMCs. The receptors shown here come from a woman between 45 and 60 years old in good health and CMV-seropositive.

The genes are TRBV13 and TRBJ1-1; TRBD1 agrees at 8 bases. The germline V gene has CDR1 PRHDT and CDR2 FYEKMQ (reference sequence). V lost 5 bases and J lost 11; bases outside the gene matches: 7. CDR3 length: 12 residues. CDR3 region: CASSQADRDAFF. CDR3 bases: TGTGCCAGCAGCCAGGCGGACAGGGACGCTTTCTTT. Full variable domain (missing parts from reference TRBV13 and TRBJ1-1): AAGVIQSPRHLIKEKRETATLKCYPIPRHDTVYWYQQGPGQDPQFLISFYEKMQSDKGSIPDRFSAQQFSDYHSELNMSSLELGDSALYFCASSQADRDAFFGQGTRLTVV.

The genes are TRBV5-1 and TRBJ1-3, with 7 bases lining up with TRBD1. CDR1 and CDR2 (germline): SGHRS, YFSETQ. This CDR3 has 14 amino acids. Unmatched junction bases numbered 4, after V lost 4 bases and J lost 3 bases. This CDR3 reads CASSQTGDGNTIYF. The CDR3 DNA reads TGCGCCAGCAGCCAAACAGGGGATGGAAACACCATATATTTT.

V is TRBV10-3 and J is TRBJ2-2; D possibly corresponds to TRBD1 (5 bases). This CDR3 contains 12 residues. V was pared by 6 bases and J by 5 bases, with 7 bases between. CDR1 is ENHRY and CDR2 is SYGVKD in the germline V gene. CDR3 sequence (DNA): TGTGCCATCAGGGGGCCAACCGGGGAGCTGTTTTTT. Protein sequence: CAIRGPTGELFF.

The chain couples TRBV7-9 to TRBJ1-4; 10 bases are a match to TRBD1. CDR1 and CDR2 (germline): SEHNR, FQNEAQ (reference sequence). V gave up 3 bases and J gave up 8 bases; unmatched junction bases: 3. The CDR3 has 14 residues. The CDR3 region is CASSLGQGKEKLFF. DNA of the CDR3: TGTGCCAGCAGCTTGGGACAGGGGAAGGAAAAACTGTTTTTT.

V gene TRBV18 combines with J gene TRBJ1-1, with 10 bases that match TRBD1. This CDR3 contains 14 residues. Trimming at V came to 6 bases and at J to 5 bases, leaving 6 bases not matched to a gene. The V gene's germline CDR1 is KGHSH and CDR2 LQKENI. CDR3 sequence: CASSRTGGRTEAFF. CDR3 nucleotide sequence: TGTGCCAGCTCGCGGACAGGGGGGAGGACTGAAGCTTTCTTT.

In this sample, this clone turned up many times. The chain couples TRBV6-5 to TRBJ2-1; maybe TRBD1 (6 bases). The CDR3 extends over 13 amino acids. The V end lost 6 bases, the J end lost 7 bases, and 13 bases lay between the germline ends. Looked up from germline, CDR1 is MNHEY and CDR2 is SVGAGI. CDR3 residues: CASSLQGFNEQFF. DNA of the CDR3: TGTGCCAGCAGCCTCCAGGGGTTTAATGAGCAGTTCTTC.

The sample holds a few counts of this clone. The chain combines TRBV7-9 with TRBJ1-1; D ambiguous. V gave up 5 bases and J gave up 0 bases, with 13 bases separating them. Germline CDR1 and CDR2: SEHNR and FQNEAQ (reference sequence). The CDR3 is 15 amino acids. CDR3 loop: CASSPTDTLNTEAFF. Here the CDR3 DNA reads TGTGCCAGCAGCCCTACCGACACCTTGAACACTGAAGCTTTCTTT.

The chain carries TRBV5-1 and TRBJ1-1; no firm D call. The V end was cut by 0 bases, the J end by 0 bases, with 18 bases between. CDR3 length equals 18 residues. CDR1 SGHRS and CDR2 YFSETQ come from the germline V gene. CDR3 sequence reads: CASSLERTEGSMNTEAFF. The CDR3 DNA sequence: TGCGCCAGCAGCTTGGAGAGAACGGAGGGTTCGATGAACACTGAAGCTTTCTTT.

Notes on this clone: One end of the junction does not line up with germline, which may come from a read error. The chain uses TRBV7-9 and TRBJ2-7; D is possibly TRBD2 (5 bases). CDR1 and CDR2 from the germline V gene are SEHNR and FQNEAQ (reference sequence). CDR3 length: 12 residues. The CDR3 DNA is TGTTCCAGCAGCCCCCTCGGGGACGAGCAGTACTTC. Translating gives CSSSPLGDEQYF. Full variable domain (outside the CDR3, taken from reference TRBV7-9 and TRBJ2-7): DTGVSQNPRHKITKRGQNVTFRCDPISEHNRLYWYRQTLGQGPEFLTYFQNEAQLEKSRLLSDRFSAERPKGSFSTLEIQRTEQGDSAMYLCSSSPLGDEQYFGPGTRLTVT.

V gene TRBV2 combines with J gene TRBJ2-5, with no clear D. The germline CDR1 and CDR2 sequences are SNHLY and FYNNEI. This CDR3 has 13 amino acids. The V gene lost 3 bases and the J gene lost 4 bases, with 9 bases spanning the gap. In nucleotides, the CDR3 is TGTGCCAGCAGTGATGTGTGGGCAGAGACCCAGTACTTC. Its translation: CASSDVWAETQYF.

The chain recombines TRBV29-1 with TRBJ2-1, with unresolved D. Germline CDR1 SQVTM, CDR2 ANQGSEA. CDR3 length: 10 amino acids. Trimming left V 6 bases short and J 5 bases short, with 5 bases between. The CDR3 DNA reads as TGCAGCGTAGCCAACAATGAGCAGTTCTTC. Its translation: CSVANNEQFF.

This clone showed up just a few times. The CDR3 spells CASSPGQGAYYGYTF. The CDR3 DNA reads as TGTGCCAGCAGCCCGGGACAGGGGGCATACTATGGCTACACCTTC. The V gene is TRBV7-3, the J gene TRBJ1-2, with 12 bases lining up with TRBD1. V shed 5 bases and J 3 bases; nucleotides not matched to a gene: 4. CDR1 and CDR2 (germline): SGHTA, FQGTGA. This CDR3 is built from 15 residues.

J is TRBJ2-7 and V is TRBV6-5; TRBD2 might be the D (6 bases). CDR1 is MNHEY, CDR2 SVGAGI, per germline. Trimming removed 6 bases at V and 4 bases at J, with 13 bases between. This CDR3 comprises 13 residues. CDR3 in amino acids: CASRLLAGYEQYF. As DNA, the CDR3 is TGTGCCAGCAGGCTACTAGCAGGATACGAGCAGTACTTC.

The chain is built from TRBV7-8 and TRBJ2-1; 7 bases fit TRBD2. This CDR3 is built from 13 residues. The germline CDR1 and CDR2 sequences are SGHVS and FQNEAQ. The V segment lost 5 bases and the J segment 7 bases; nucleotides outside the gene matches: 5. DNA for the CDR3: TGTGCCAGCAGCACGCGGACTAGGAATGAGCAGTTCTTC. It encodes CASSTRTRNEQFF.

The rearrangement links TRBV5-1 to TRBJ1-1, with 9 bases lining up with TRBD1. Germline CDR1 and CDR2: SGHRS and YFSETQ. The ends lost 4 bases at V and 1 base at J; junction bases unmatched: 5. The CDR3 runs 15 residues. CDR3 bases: TGCGCCAGCAGCACGGGACAGGGAACGAACACTGAAGCTTTCTTT. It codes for CASSTGQGTNTEAFF. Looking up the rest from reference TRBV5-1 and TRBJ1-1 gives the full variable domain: KAGVTQTPRYLIKTRGQQVTLSCSPISGHRSVSWYQQTPGQGLQFLFEYFSETQRNKGNFPGRFSGRQFSNSRSEMNVSTLELGDSALYLCASSTGQGTNTEAFFGQGTRLTVV.

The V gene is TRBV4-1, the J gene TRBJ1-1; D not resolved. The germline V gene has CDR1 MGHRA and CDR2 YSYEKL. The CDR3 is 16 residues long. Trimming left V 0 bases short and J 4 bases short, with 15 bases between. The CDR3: CASSQDPGPPGTEAFF. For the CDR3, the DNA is TGCGCCAGCAGCCAAGATCCCGGCCCCCCGGGCACTGAAGCTTTCTTT.

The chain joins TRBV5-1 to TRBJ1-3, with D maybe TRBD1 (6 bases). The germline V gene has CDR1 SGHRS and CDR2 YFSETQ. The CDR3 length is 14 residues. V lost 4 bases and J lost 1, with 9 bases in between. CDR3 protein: CASSGDKSGNTIYF. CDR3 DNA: TGCGCCAGCAGCGGGGACAAGTCTGGAAACACCATATATTTT.

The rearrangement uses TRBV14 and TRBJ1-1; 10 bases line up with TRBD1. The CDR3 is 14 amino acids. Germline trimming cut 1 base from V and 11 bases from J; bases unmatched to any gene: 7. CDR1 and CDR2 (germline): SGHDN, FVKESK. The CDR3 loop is CASSQVGQGISAFF. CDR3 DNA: TGTGCCAGCAGCCAAGTGGGACAGGGGATTTCGGCTTTCTTT. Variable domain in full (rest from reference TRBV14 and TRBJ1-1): EAGVTQFPSHSVIEKGQTVTLRCDPISGHDNLYWYRRVMGKEIKFLLHFVKESKQDESGMPNNRFLAERTGGTYSTLKVQPAELEDSGVYFCASSQVGQGISAFFGQGTRLTVV.

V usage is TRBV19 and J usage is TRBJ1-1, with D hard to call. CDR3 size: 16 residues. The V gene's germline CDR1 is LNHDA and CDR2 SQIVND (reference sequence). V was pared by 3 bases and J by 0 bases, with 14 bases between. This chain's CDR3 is CASSMGRGRLNTEAFF. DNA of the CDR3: TGTGCCAGTAGTATGGGCCGTGGAAGGTTGAACACTGAAGCTTTCTTT.

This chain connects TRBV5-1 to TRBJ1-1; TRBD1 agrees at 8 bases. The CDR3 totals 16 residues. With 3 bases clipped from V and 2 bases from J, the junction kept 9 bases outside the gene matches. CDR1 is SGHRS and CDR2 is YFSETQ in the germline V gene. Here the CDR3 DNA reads TGCGCCAGCAGCTATGACCCAGGGGGCAGAAACACTGAAGCTTTCTTT. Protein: CASSYDPGGRNTEAFF.

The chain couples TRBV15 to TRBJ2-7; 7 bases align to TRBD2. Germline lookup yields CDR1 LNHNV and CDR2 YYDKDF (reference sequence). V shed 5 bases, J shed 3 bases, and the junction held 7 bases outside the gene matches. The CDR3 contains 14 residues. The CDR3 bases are TGTGCCACCAGCGGAACCAGGGACTACTACGAGCAGTACTTC. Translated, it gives CATSGTRDYYEQYF.

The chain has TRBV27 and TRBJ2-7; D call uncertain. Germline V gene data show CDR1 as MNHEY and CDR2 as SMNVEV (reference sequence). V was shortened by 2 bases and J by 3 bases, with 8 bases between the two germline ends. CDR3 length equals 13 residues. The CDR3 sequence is CASSLGESYEQYF. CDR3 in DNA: TGTGCCAGCAGTTTAGGAGAGAGCTACGAGCAGTACTTC.

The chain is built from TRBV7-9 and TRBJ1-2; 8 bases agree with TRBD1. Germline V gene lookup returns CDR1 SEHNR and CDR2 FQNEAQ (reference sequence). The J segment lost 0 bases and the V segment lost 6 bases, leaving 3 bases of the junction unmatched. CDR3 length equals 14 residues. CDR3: CASRETGANYGYTF. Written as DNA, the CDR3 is TGTGCCAGCAGAGAGACAGGGGCTAACTATGGCTACACCTTC.

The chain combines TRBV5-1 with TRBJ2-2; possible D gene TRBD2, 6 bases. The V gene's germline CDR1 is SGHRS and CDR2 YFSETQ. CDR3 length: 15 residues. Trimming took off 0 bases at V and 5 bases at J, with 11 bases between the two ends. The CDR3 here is CASSLDGRVTGELFF. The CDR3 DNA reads TGCGCCAGCAGCTTGGACGGGAGAGTGACCGGGGAGCTGTTTTTT. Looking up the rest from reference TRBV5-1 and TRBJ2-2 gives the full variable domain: KAGVTQTPRYLIKTRGQQVTLSCSPISGHRSVSWYQQTPGQGLQFLFEYFSETQRNKGNFPGRFSGRQFSNSRSEMNVSTLELGDSALYLCASSLDGRVTGELFFGEGSRLTVL.

CDR3 in amino acids: CASSPQQGGGNTIYF. Written as DNA, the CDR3 is TGTGCCAGCTCACCACAGCAGGGTGGTGGAAACACCATATATTTT. The rearrangement joins TRBV18 to TRBJ1-3; tentatively, D is TRBD1 (5 bases). The CDR3 consists of 15 residues. Germline loops: CDR1 KGHSH, CDR2 LQKENI. Trimming shortened V by 1 base and J by 3 bases, and 10 bases separated the two germline ends.

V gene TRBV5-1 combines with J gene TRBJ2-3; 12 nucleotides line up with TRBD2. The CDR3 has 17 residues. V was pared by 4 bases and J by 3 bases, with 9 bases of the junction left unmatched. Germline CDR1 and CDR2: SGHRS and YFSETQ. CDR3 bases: TGCGCCAGCAGCGCGACTAGCGGGGGCGGGGTGACAGATACGCAGTATTTT. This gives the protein CASSATSGGGVTDTQYF.

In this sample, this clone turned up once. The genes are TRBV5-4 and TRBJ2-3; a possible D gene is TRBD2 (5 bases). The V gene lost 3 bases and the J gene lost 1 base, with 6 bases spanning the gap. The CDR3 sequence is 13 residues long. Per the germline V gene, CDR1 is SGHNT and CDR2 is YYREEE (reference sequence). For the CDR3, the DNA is TGTGCCAGCAGCTCCGGGGGCACAGATACGCAGTATTTT. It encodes CASSSGGTDTQYF.